Presented here are 5 T cell receptor beta chains from one specimen sequenced in a study of cytomegalovirus exposure and HLA in healthy donors. 13 Jbeta primers and 60 Vbeta primers were used for the PCR. Using immunoSEQ multiplex PCR, the repertoire was profiled, and TCRdb retains in-frame clones only, with some absent. Of about 120,000 clones listed, 65% to 80% are singletons. The specimen was PBMCs. These TCRs come from a man in his thirties or forties in good health and CMV-seropositive.

The chain joins TRBV10-3 to TRBJ1-1; possibly TRBD1 for D (5 bases). Trimming removed 11 bases at V and 1 base at J, with 14 bases between. Germline loops: CDR1 ENHRY, CDR2 SYGVKD. This CDR3 has 13 amino acids. CDR3 protein: CAGRGGGNTEAFF. The CDR3 region has the DNA TGTGCCGGCCGTGGGGGGGGGAACACTGAAGCTTTCTTT.

This rearrangement joins TRBV4-3 to TRBJ1-1; D perhaps matches TRBD1 (6 bases). V was trimmed by 2 bases and J by 5 bases, leaving 15 bases between them. This CDR3 region has 15 residues. CDR1 LGHNA and CDR2 YSLEER come from the germline V gene. The CDR3, as DNA: TGCGCCAGCAGCCAATTAGAACAGGGAGGGACTGAAGCTTTCTTT. This sequence encodes CASSQLEQGGTEAFF.

This clone was picked up a small number of times. CDR3 protein: CASSSKENGLAKNIQYF. The DNA for the CDR3 is TGTGCCAGCAGTTCAAAAGAAAACGGGTTAGCCAAAAACATTCAGTACTTC. The chain joins TRBV7-9 to TRBJ2-4; D is unclear. The CDR3 spans 17 residues. CDR1 SEHNR and CDR2 FQNEAQ come from the germline V gene (reference sequence). V shed 6 bases and J shed 0 bases, with 18 bases lying between them. Full variable domain (missing parts from reference TRBV7-9 and TRBJ2-4): DTGVSQNPRHKITKRGQNVTFRCDPISEHNRLYWYRQTLGQGPEFLTYFQNEAQLEKSRLLSDRFSAERPKGSFSTLEIQRTEQGDSAMYLCASSSKENGLAKNIQYFGAGTRLSVL.

V and J are TRBV21-1 and TRBJ2-7; the DNA was not compared with TRBD1, the D call given in the table. TRBV21-1 is labeled a pseudogene. CDR3 size: 14 residues. DNA for the CDR3: TGTGCCAGCAGCGGTACAGGGGGCGCCTACGAGCAGTACTTC. This codes for CASSGTGGAYEQYF.

Remarks on this clone: Other DNA sequences in the sample encode the same CDR3. The CDR3, as DNA: TGTGCCAGCAGCCGGGACACCTACGAGCAGTACTTC. Amino acid sequence: CASSRDTYEQYF. The V call is TRBV6-5, the J call TRBJ2-7; weak D call: TRBD1 (6 bases). The CDR3 runs to 12 residues. Trimming removed 6 bases from V and 2 bases from J, with 8 bases in between. CDR1 MNHEY and CDR2 SVGAGI come from the germline V gene.